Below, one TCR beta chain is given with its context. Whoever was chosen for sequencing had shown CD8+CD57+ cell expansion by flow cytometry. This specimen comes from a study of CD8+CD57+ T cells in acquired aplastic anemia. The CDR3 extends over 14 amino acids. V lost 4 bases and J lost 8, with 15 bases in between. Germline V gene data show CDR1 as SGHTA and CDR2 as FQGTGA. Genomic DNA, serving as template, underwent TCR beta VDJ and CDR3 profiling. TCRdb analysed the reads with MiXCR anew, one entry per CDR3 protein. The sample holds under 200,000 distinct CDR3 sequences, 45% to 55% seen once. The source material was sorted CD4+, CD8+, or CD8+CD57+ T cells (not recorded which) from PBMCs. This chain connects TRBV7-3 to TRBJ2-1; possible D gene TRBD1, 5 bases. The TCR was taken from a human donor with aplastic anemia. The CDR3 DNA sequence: TGTGCCAGCAGCTCAGGGTCTCAGGGCGATGAGCAGTTCTTC. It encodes CASSSGSQGDEQFF.